This T cell receptor (beta chain) was recovered during a study of radiation and T cells in renal cell carcinoma. Study in general: Nephrectomy followed 15 Gy stereotactic body radiation by 4 weeks. Study conclusions and caveats: No pretreatment tumor biopsies were available for baseline clonotypes. In blood, top tumor clones expanded by 2 weeks, shrinking by 4.

Per germline, CDR1 ENHRY and CDR2 SYGVKD. The CDR3 has 14 amino acids. Between the trimmed V and J ends, which lost 6 bases and 5 bases, there was a span of 13 bases. Profiling relied on immunoSEQ multiplex PCR, and the TCRdb table lists in-frame clones only, not all of them. The sample shows tens of thousands of clones, around 85% of them seen only once. A few counts support this clone. Antigen unknown. The time point here: blood 2 weeks post-SBRT. Noted treatment: 15 Gy SBRT to primary tumor, nephrectomy 4 weeks later. Serial blood draws occurred at baseline and 2 and 4 weeks post-SBRT. The genes are TRBV10-3 and TRBJ2-2; no reliable D call. The source was blood, collected from a patient whose treatment included radiotherapy and nephrectomy. This TCR was sampled from a woman between 50 and 59 years old with renal cell carcinoma. The CDR3 nucleotides read TGTGCCATCAGAGATAAATCTCAAACCGGGGAGCTGTTTTTT. Translated, it gives CAIRDKSQTGELFF.